This record looks at one T cell receptor beta chain sequence and its context. Authors' processing steps: The assay estimated nucleated cells by amplifying reference gene primers. Some clones are missing from TCRdb's copy, which holds only in-frame ones; the method was immunoSEQ multiplex PCR. Clone size and V and J calls were adopted from that table, with D and trimming inferred from the DNA. Of roughly 60,000 clones in the sample, about four fifths were seen once. CDR1 and CDR2 (germline): SNHLY, FYNNEI. Trimming at V came to 6 bases and at J to 10 bases, leaving 12 bases not matched to a gene. CDR3 length: 14 amino acids. These data come from a study of blood T cell repertoires in COVID-19. The wider study: Donors in the United States, Italy and Spain gave samples during acute or convalescent COVID-19. From T cells, B-cell-depleted T cells, or PBMCs came the material, which was cDNA or gDNA.

This chain links TRBV2 with TRBJ2-7, with 10 positions matching TRBD1. The sequenced material came from peripheral blood. The clonotype originates from a human donor in a cohort sampled during active COVID-19. The CDR3 DNA reads as TGTGCCAGCAGGACCGGGACAGGGGTTACGAAACAGTACTTC. It yields the protein CASRTGTGVTKQYF.